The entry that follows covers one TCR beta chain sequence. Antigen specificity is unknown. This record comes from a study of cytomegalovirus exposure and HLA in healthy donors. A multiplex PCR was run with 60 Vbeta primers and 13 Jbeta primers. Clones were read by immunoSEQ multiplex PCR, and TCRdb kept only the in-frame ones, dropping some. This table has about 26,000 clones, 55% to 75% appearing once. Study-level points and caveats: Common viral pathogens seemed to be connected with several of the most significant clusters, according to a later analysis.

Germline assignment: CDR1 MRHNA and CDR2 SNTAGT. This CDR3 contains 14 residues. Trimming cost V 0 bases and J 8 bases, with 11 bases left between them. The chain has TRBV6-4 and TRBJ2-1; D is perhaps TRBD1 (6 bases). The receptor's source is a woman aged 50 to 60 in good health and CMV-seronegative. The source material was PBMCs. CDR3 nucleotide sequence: TGTGCCAGCAGTGACTCGGGGGCAGCTTATGAGCAGTTCTTC. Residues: CASSDSGAAYEQFF.